This TCR beta chain was profiled in a study of response to subunit inactivated influenza vaccine. Whole-study results and caveats: Authors suggested that a seasonal influenza vaccination recruits few new T cells each time.

Germline V CDR1 and CDR2: LNHNV, YYDKDF (reference sequence). V shed 0 bases, J shed 12 bases, and the junction held 13 bases outside the gene matches. The CDR3 runs 17 residues. TCRdb reanalysed the RT-PCR reads using MiXCR and keeps one entry per CDR3 protein. The profile shows around 170,000 distinct CDR3 sequences, approximately 11% of them singletons. This clonotype was picked up a small number of times. The antigen is undetermined. The source of this sequence is a man aged 45-69 years who received an inactivated influenza vaccine. V is TRBV15 and J is TRBJ2-1, with 11 bases that match TRBD2. Specimen: CD8+ T cells sorted from PBMCs, collected about 24 months after vaccination. CDR3 residues: CATSRDRRLAGGETQFF. The CDR3 DNA reads TGTGCCACCAGCAGAGATCGGCGCCTAGCGGGAGGCGAAACGCAGTTCTTC.